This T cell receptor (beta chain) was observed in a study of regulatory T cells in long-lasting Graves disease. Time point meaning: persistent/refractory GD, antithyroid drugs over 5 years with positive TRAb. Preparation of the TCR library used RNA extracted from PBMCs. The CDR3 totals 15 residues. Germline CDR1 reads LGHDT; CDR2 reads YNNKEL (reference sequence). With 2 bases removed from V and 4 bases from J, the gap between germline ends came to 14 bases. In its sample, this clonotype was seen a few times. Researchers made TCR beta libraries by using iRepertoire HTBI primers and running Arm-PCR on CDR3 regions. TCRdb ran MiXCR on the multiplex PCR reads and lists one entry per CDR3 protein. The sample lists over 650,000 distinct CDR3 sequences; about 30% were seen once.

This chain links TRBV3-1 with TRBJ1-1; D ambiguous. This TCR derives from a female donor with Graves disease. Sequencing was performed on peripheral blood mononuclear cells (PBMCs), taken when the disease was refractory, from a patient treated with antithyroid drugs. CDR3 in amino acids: CASSQRPGSGTEAFF. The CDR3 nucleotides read TGTGCCAGCAGCCAACGTCCGGGGTCCGGCACTGAAGCTTTCTTT.